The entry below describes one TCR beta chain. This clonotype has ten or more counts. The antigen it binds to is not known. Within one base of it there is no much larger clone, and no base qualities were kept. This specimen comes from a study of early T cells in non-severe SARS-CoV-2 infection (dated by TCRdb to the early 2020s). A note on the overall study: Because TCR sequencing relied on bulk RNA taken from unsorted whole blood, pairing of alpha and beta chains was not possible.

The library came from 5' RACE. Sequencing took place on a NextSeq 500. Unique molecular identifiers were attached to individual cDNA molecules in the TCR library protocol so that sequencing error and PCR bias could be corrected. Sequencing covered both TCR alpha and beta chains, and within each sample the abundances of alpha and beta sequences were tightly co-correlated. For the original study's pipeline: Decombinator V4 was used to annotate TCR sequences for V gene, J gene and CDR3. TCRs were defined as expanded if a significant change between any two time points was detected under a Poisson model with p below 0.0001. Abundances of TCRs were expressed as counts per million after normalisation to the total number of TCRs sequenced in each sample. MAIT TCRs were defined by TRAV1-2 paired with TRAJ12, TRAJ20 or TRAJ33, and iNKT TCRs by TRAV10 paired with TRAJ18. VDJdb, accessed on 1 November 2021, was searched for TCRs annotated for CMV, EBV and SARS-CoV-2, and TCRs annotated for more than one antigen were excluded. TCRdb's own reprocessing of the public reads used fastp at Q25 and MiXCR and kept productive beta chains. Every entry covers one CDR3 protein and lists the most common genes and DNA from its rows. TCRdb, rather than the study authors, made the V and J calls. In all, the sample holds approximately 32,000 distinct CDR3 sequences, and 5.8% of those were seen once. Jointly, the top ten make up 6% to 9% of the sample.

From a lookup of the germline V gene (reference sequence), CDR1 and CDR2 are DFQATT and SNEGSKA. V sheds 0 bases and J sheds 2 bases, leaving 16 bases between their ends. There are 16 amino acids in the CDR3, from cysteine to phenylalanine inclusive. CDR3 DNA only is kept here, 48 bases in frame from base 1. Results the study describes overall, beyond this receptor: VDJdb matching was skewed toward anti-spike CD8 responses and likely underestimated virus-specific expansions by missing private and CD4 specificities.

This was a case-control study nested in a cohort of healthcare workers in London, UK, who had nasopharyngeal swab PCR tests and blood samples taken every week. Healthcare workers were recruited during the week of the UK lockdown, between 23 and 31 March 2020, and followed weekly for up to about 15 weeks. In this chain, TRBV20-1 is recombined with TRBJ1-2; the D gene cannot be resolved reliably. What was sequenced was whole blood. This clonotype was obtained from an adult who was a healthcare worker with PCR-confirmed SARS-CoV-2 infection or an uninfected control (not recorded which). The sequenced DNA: TGCAGTGCTAGAGATCGGAGGCAGGCGTCGAACTATGGCTACACCTTC. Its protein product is CSARDRRQASNYGYTF.